The subject of this entry is one T cell receptor (beta chain). Its antigen is unidentified. Germline V gene data show CDR1 as SQVTM and CDR2 as ANQGSEA. There are 12 residues in the CDR3. The V end lost 2 bases, the J end lost 6 bases, and 11 bases lay between the germline ends. This sample is part of a study of OX40 agonist ivuxolimab in advanced cancers. Study-level background: Dose-escalation patients' cancers were hepatocellular carcinoma, melanoma, renal cell or head and neck cancer. Participants averaged roughly 57 years of age (range about 23 to 80) and were around 80% male. Overall study results and limits: Averaging showed that CD8+ T cells had more expanded clones than CD4+ did.

Here immunoSEQ multiplex PCR was the method, and the copy in TCRdb shows in-frame clones only, minus some. Among about 31,000 clones listed, 90% to 95% were seen once. With baseline, cycle 4 day 1, and cycle 7 day 1 as timepoints, blood was sampled. The V call is TRBV29-1, the J call TRBJ2-7; D is undetermined. The sequences come from CD4+ or CD8+ T cells sorted from blood, collected in a trial of the OX40 agonist ivuxolimab. This clonotype originated in an adult with an advanced solid tumor such as melanoma, head and neck, liver or kidney cancer. CDR3 nucleotides: TGCAGCGTTGAATTTAGTTTCGGCGAGCAGTACTTC. Amino acid sequence: CSVEFSFGEQYF.